This T cell receptor (beta chain) derives from a study of T-cell reconstitution after alpha-beta-depleted transplantation in children (TCRdb year 2016). Some background on the complete study: Using TCR repertoire profiling, the study quantitatively followed how T-cell immune reconstitution unfolded in children after TCRalphabeta/CD19-depleted allogeneic hematopoietic cell transplantation.

Libraries were constructed by PCR. The instrument given in TCRdb is Illumina HiSeq 2500. TCR library preparation used molecular barcoding, with unique molecular identifiers applied to normalize quantification of the TCRbeta repertoire. In TCRdb, the public reads were trimmed at Q25 with fastp and aligned with MiXCR, with productive beta chains retained. Entries are consolidated by CDR3 protein sequence, retaining the most common genes and DNA. The sample includes 150,000 to 200,000 distinct CDR3 sequences, with 6% to 7% observed a single time. The ten largest clones represent over 2.5% of the sample. Turning to this clonotype: Its antigen specificity is not known. No base qualities exist here, and no much larger clone lies one base off it.

Trimmed from V: 6 bases; trimmed from J: 6 bases; junction bases lacking a gene match: 3. The germline V gene encodes CDR1 SGHRS and CDR2 YFSETQ. There are 13 amino acids in the CDR3, from cysteine to phenylalanine inclusive. Just CDR3 DNA is preserved here, 39 bases in frame from base 1. This TCR came from a human donor who donated a stem cell graft to a child with Wiskott-Aldrich syndrome. The chain employs TRBV5-1 and TRBJ2-2; 9 central bases correspond to TRBD1. Sequencing used PBMCs from the stem cell graft donor, obtained from the stem cell graft. The CDR3 corresponds to CASTTGGPGELFF. The sequenced DNA: TGCGCCAGCACGACAGGGGGTCCCGGGGAGCTGTTTTTT.